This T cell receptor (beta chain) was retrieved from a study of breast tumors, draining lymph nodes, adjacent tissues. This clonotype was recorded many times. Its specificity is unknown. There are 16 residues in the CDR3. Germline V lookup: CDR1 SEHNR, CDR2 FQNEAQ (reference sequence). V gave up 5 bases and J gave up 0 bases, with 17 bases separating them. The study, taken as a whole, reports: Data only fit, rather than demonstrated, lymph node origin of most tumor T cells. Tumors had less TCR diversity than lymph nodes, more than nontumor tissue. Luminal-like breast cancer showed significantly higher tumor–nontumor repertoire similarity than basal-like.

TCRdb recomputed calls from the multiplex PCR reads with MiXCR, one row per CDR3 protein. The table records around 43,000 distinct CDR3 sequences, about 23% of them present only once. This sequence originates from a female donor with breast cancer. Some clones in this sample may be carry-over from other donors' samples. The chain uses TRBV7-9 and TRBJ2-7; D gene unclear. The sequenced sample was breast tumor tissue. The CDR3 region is CASSPRVNEISYEQYF. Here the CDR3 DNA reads TGTGCCAGCAGCCCTAGGGTGAATGAAATCTCCTACGAGCAGTACTTC.